The 7 T cell receptor beta chains in this list originate from one sample, sequenced in a study of vaccination effects on CD4 cells after COVID-19. For these TCRs, the target antigens are not known. Sequencing was preceded by expansion of antigen-specific CD4+ T cells with viral peptide pools in the ViraFEST assay. Isolating CD4+ T cells followed more than eight days of culture. As their vaccination, participants received two doses of either BNT162b2 or mRNA-1273. The protocol was immunoSEQ multiplex PCR, while the TCRdb copy is restricted to in-frame clones and leaves out a portion. The sample yields over 60,000 clones, roughly 81% seen once. The source material was CD4+ T cells from PBMCs cultured with HCoV-229E spike peptides, sampled after COVID-19 vaccination. Every receptor here comes from a human donor who received a COVID-19 vaccine.

This clone turned up a few times. CDR3 coding DNA: TGTGCCAGTGTGGAAGCCCGCGGTCAGCCCCAGCATTTT. Its translation is CASVEARGQPQHF. The V and J genes are TRBV19 and TRBJ1-5; the D is unclear. The length of the CDR3 is 13 residues. Germline V gene lookup returns CDR1 LNHDA and CDR2 SQIVND (reference sequence). Trimming took off 8 bases at V and 6 bases at J, with 14 bases between the two ends. Full variable domain (rest looked up from reference TRBV19 and TRBJ1-5): DGGITQSPKYLFRKEGQNVTLSCEQNLNHDAMYWYRQDPGQGLRLIYYSQIVNDFQKGDIAEGYSVSREKKESFPLTVTSAQKNPTAFYLCASVEARGQPQHFGDGTRLSIL.

The chain employs TRBV5-5 and TRBJ1-5; 7 bases align to TRBD1. The V gene end was trimmed by 2 bases and the J gene end by 4 bases; junction bases not matched to a gene: 15. Per the germline V gene, CDR1 is SGHKS and CDR2 is YYEKEE (reference sequence). The CDR3 contains 18 residues. The CDR3 protein is CASSLGGRGTVSNQPQHF. CDR3 in DNA: TGTGCCAGCAGCTTAGGCGGCAGGGGGACAGTATCGAATCAGCCCCAGCATTTT.

The J gene is TRBJ1-6, the V gene TRBV30; D is unclear. Germline values: CDR1 GTSNPN, CDR2 SVGIG (reference sequence). This CDR3 spans 13 amino acids. Trimming took off 3 bases at V and 9 bases at J, with 12 bases between the two ends. The CDR3 DNA is TGTGCCTGGAGGGGGAGTCGGTTTTCACCCCTCCACTTT. This codes for CAWRGSRFSPLHF.

The V and J genes are TRBV7-9 and TRBJ1-4; possibly TRBD1 for D (5 bases). CDR3 length equals 14 residues. Germline loops: CDR1 SEHNR, CDR2 FQNEAQ (reference sequence). V was clipped by 6 bases and J by 5 bases, with 13 bases between them. The DNA of the CDR3 is TGTGCCAGCAGTTTAAGGGGAAGCAATGAAAAACTGTTTTTT. Encoded protein: CASSLRGSNEKLFF.

In its sample, this clone was seen once. The V gene is TRBV5-1, the J gene TRBJ1-3, with no clear D. The germline V gene encodes CDR1 SGHRS and CDR2 YFSETQ. CDR3 length: 14 amino acids. V was shortened by 0 bases and J by 3 bases, with 7 bases between the two germline ends. CDR3 amino acids: CASSLAGIGNTIYF. The CDR3 DNA reads as TGCGCCAGCAGCTTGGCCGGAATTGGAAACACCATATATTTT.

This clone was counted once. The chain employs TRBV5-4 and TRBJ2-7; D might be TRBD1 (5 bases). This CDR3 comprises 16 residues. The V and J ends lost 3 bases and 2 bases respectively, with 18 bases between them. Germline CDR1 SGHNT, CDR2 YYREEE (reference sequence). In DNA, the CDR3 is TGTGCCAGCAGCTCCCAGGCGCGACAGCGAACCTACGAGCAGTACGTC. This sequence encodes CASSSQARQRTYEQYV.

The chain has TRBV2 and TRBJ2-7; TRBD1 might be the D (6 bases). V was pared by 6 bases and J by 10 bases, with 10 bases between. From germline, CDR1 is SNHLY and CDR2 FYNNEI. The CDR3 has 10 amino acids. The CDR3 region has the DNA TGTGCCAGCAGATTGACAGGACAGTACGTC. As protein: CASRLTGQYV.